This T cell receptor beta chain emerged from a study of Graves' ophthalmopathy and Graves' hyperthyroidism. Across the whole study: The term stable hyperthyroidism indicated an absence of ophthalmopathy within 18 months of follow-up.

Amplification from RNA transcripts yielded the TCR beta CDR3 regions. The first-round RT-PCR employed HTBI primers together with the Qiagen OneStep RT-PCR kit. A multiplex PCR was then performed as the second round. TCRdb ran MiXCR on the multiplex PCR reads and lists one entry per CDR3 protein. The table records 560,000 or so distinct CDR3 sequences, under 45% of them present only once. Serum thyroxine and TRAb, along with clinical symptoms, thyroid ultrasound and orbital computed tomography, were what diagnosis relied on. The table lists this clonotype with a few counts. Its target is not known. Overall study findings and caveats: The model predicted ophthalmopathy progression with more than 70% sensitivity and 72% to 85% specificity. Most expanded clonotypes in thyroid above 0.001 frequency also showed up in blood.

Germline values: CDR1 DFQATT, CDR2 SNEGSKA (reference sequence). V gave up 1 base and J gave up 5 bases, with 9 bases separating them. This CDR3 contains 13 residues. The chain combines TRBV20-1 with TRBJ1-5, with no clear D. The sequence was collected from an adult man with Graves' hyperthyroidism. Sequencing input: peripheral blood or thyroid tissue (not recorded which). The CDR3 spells CSARVRVDQPQHF. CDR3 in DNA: TGCAGTGCTAGAGTAAGGGTTGATCAGCCCCAGCATTTT.